This T cell receptor (beta chain) was identified during a study of blood T cell repertoires in COVID-19. Whole-study context: Whether acute or convalescent, the COVID-19 samples came from the United States, Italy and Spain. Sample material is recorded as cDNA or gDNA derived from T cells, B-cell-depleted T cells, or PBMCs.

CDR3 length: 14 amino acids. Germline V CDR1 and CDR2: SNHLY, FYNNEI. The V and J ends lost 5 bases and 7 bases, in that order; junction bases with no gene match: 8. The assay was immunoSEQ multiplex PCR, and TCRdb's table has in-frame clones only and misses some. Among approximately 120,000 clones listed, roughly 80% were seen once. Patients in Seattle were enrolled during active infection, then followed longitudinally. V is TRBV2 and J is TRBJ2-1; TRBD1 matches 7 bases. Sequenced sample: peripheral blood. The source of this sequence is a man at least 80 years old with COVID-19, enrolled during active disease. As DNA, the CDR3 is TGTGCCAGCAGTCGTTGGACAGGAGGAAATGAGCAGTTCTTC. As protein: CASSRWTGGNEQFF. Combining the CDR3 with reference TRBV2 and TRBJ2-1 gives the whole variable domain EPEVTQTPSHQVTQMGQEVILRCVPISNHLYFYWYRQILGQKVEFLVSFYNNEISEKSEIFDDQFSVERPDGSNFTLKIRSTKLEDSAMYFCASSRWTGGNEQFFGPGTRLTVL.